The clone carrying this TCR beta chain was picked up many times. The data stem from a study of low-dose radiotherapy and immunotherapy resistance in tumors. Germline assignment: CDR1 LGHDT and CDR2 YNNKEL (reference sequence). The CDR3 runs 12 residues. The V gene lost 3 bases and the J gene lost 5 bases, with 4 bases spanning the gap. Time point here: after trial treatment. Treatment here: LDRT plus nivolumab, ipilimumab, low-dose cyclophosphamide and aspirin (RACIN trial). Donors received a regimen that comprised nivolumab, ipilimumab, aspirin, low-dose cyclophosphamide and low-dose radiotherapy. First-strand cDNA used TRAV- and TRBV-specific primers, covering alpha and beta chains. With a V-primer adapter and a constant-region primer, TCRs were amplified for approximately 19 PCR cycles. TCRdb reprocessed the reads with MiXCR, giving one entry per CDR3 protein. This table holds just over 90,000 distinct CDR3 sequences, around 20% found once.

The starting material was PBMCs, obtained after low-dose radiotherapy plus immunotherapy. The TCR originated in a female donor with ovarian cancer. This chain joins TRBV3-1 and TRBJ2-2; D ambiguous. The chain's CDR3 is CASSQATGELFF. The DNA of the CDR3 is TGTGCCAGCAGCCAGGCTACCGGGGAGCTGTTTTTT.